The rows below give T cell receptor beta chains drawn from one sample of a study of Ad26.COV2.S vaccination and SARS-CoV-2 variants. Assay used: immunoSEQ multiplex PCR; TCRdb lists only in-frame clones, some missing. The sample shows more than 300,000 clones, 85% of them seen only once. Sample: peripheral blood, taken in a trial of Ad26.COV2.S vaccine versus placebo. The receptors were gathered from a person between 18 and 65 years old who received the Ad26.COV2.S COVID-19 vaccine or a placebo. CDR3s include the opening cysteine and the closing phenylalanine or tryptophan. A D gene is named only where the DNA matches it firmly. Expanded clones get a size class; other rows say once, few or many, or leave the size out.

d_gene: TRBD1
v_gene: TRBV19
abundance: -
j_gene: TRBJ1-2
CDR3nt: TGTGCCAGTAAAAGGGGGCACCCGGCTAACTATGGCTACACCTTC
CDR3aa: CASKRGHPANYGYTF

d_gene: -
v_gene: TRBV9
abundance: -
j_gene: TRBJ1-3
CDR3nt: TGTGCCAGCAGCGTAGCTCCGGACGGATATTTT
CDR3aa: CASSVAPDGYF

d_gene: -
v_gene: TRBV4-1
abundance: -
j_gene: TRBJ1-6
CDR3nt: TGCGCCAGCAGCCAACCAGCCCGGGGGCTATCAAGTTCACCCCTCCACTTT
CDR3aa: CASSQPARGLSSSPLHF

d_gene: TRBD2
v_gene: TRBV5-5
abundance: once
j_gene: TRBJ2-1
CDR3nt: TGTGCCAGCAGCTTGGCCGGACAAACGCGAAGAGCGGGGGCCCCGGGGCAGTTCTTC
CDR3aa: CASSLAGQTRRAGAPGQFF

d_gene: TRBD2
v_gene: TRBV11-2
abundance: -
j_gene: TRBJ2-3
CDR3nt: TGTGCCAGCAGCTTACGGGGGGGGCCGGAAGATACGCAGTATTTT
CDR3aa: CASSLRGGPEDTQYF

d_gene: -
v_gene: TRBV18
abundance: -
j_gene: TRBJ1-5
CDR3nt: TGTGCCAGCTCACCACAGACGGCTAGCAATCAGCCCCAGCATTTT
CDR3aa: CASSPQTASNQPQHF

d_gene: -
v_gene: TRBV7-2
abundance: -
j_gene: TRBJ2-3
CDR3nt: TGTGCCAGCAGCTTGCTGCCACCCGATACGCAGTATTTT
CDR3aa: CASSLLPPDTQYF

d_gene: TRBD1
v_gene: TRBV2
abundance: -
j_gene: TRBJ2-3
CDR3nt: TGTGCCAGCAGTGGACAGGGCCGCCCAGATACGCAGTATTTT
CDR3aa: CASSGQGRPDTQYF

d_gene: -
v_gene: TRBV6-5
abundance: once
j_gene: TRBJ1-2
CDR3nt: TGTGCCAGCAGTTACTCGGCGACAGCTTCTAACTATGGCTACACCTTC
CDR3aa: CASSYSATASNYGYTF

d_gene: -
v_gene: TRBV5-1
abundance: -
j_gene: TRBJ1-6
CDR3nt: TGCGCCAGCAGCTTGGATCTGGGGGGGCTACTATCACCCCTCCACTTT
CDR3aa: CASSLDLGGLLSPLHF

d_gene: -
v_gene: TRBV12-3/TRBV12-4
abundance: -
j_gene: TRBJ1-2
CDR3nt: TGTGCCAGCAGTTTAGCTGGGTATGGCTACACCTTC
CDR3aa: CASSLAGYGYTF

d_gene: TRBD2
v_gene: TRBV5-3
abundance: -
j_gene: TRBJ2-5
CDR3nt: TGTGCCAGAAGCTTGGCGGGGGGGCCAGAGACCCAGTACTTC
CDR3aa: CARSLAGGPETQYF

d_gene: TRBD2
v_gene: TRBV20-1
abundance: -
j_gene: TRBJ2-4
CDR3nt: TGCAGTGCCAGTACTAGCGGGGGGGCGGTACCCAAAAACATTCAGTACTTC
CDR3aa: CSASTSGGAVPKNIQYF

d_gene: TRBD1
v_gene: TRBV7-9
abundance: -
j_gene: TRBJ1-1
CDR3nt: TGTGCCAGCAGCTTAAGTTCAGGGGGCCTTACTGAAGCTTTCTTT
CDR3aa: CASSLSSGGLTEAFF

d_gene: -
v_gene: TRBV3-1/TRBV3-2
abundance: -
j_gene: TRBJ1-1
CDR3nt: TGTGCCAGCAGCCAGGCAGGGGCGGGCGCTTTCTTT
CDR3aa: CASSQAGAGAFF

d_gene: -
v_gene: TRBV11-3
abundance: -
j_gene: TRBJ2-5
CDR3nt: TGTGCCAGCAGCTCAAGACAGGCATCACTGGAGACCCAGTACTTC
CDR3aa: CASSSRQASLETQYF

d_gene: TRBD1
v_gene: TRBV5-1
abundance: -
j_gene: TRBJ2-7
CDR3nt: TGCGCCAGCAGCTTGCCGGGACAGGGGGCGAACGAGCAGTACTTC
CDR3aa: CASSLPGQGANEQYF

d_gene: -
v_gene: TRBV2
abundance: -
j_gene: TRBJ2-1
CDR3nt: TGTGCCAGCAGTGAAAACAGGCGGGCCCTCAATGAGCAGTTCTTC
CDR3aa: CASSENRRALNEQFF

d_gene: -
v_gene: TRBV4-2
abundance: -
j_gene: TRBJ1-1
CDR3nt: TGTGCCAGCAGCCAAGATTGGGGGGCATTGAACACTGAAGCTTTCTTT
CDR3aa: CASSQDWGALNTEAFF

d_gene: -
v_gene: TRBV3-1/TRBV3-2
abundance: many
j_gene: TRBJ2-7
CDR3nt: TGTGCCAGCAGCACAGGGCGGGTGCAGTACTTC
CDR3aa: CASSTGRVQYF

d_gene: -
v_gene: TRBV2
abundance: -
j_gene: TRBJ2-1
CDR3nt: TGTGCCAGCAGTGAAGGGGCTAACAATGAGCAGTTCTTC
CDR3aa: CASSEGANNEQFF

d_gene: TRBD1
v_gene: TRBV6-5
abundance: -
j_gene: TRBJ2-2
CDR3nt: TGTGCCAGCAGTTACAACAGGGGGTTGGACACCGGGGAGCTGTTTTTT
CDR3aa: CASSYNRGLDTGELFF

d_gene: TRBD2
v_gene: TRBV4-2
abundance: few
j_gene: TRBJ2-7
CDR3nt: TGTGCCAGCAGCCATTTCGGGACTAGCGGGGCCCTTAACTTC
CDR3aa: CASSHFGTSGALNF

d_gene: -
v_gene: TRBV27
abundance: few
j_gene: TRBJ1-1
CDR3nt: TGTGCCAGCAGTTTCTTCGCTGGCACCCGAAAGAACACTGAAGCTTTCTTT
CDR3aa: CASSFFAGTRKNTEAFF

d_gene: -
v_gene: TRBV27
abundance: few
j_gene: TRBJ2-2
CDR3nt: TGTGCCAGCAGTAGAAGACAGCTGAACACCGGGGAGCTGTTTTTT
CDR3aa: CASSRRQLNTGELFF

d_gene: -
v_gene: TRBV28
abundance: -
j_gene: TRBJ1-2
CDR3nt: TGTGCCAGCAGTCCGGTAGAGGGCGGGTACTATGGCTACACCTTC
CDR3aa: CASSPVEGGYYGYTF

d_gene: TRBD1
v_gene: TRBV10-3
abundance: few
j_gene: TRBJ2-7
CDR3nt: TGTGCGACGCAGGGACAGGGATTCTACGAGCAGTACTTC
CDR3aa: CATQGQGFYEQYF

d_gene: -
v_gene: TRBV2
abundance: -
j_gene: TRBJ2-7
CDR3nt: TGTGCCAGCAGTGCCTCCTACGAGCAGTACTTC
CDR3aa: CASSASYEQYF

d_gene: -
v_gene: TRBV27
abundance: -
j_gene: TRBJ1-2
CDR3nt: TGTGCCAGCAGTTTAGACAGAAACTATGGCTACACCTTC
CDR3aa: CASSLDRNYGYTF

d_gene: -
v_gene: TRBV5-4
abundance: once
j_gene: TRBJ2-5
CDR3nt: TGTGCCAGCAGCTTGGTAGGACGTCAAGAGACCCAGTACTTC
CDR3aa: CASSLVGRQETQYF

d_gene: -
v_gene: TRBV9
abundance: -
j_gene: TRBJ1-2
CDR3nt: TGTGCCAGCAGCGTAGACCGAAGGGGACTCTATGGCTACACCTTC
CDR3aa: CASSVDRRGLYGYTF

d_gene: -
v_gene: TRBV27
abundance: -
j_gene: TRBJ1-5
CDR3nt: TGTGCCAGCAGTCCCGCCCGGGGACGCGATCAGCCCCAGCATTTT
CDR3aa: CASSPARGRDQPQHF

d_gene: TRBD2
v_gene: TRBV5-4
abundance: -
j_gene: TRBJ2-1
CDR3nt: TGTGCCAGCAGCTTGGCGGGGGGGGAGATCAATGAGCAGTTCTTC
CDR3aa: CASSLAGGEINEQFF

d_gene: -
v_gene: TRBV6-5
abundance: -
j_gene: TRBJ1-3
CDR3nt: TGTGCCAGCAGGGCCTCTTCTGGAAACACCATATATTTT
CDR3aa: CASRASSGNTIYF

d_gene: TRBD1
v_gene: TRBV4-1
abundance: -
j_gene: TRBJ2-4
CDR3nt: TGCGCCAGCAGCCAACCTACAGGGGGCATGGCCAAAAACATTCAGTACTTC
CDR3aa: CASSQPTGGMAKNIQYF

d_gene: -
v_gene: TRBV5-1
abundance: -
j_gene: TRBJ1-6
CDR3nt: TGCGCCAGCAGCTTGGTCGGGGGGAGCGAGGTTCATTCACCCCTCCACTTT
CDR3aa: CASSLVGGSEVHSPLHF

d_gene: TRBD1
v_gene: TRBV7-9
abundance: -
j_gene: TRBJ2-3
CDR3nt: TGTGCCAGCAGCTTTGACAGGGGGCCGGATACGCAGTATTTT
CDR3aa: CASSFDRGPDTQYF

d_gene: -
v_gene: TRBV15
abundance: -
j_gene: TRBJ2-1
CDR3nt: TGTGCCACCAGCAGAGATCCAGCTAGTTGGGGTGATGAGCAGTTCTTC
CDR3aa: CATSRDPASWGDEQFF

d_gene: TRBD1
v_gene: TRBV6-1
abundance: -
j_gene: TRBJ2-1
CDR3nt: TGTGCCAGCAGTGATAATTTCGGGACAGCATACAATGAGCAGTTCTTC
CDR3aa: CASSDNFGTAYNEQFF

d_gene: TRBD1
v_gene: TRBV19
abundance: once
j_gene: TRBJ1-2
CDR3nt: TGTGCCAGCGGGGACAGGGGGGCTACTAACTATGGCTACACCTTC
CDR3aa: CASGDRGATNYGYTF

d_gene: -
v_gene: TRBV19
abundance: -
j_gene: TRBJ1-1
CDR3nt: TGTGCCAGTAGTATGGACCTTGACACTGAAGCTTTCTTT
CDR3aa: CASSMDLDTEAFF

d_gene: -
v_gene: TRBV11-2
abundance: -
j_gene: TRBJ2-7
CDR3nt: TGTGCCAGCAGCTTAGAGTCCCCAGTGACCTACGAGCAGTACTTC
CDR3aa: CASSLESPVTYEQYF

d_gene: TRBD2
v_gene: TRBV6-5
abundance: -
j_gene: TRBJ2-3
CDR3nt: TGTGCCAGCTCGGAGAGCGGGGATATAGATACGCAGTATTTT
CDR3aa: CASSESGDIDTQYF

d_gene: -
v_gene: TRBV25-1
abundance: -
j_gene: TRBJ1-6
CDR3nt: TGTGCCAGCAATGGCTATAATTCACCCCTCCACTTT
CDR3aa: CASNGYNSPLHF

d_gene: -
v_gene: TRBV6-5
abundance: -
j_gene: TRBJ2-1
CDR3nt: TGTGCCAGCAGTTACGCAGGAGCCAGCTCCTACAATGAGCAGTTCTTC
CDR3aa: CASSYAGASSYNEQFF

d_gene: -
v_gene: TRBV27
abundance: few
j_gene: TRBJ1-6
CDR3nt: TGTGCCAGCAGATTACTACAGGGAGGATCACCCCTCCACTTT
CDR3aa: CASRLLQGGSPLHF

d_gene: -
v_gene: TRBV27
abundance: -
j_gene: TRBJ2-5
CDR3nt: TGTGCCAGCAGTTCCCTACAAAACCAAGAGACCCAGTACTTC
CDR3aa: CASSSLQNQETQYF

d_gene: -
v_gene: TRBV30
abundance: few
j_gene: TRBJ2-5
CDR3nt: TGTGCCTGGAGTTGGGGGGGCCCAGAGACCCAGTACTTC
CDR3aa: CAWSWGGPETQYF

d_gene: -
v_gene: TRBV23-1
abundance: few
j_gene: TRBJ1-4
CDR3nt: TGCGCCAGCAACCTTCAGGGATCCACTAATGAAAAACTGTTTTTT
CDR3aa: CASNLQGSTNEKLFF

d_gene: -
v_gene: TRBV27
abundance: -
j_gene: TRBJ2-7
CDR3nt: TGTGCCAGCAGTTTGGGGGCTAGCAGGTTCTACGAGCAGTACTTC
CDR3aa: CASSLGASRFYEQYF

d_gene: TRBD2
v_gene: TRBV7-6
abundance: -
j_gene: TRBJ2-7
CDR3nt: TGTGCCAGCAGCTTAGTATCTCTAGCGGGGGGTACATCGGGGTCCGAGCAGTACTTC
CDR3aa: CASSLVSLAGGTSGSEQYF

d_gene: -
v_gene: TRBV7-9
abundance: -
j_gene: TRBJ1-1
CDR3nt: TGTGCCAGCAGCTCGAGGAGGGGACGGATGAACACTGAAGCTTTCTTT
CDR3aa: CASSSRRGRMNTEAFF

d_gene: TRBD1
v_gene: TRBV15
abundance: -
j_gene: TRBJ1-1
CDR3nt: TGTGCCACCAGCCGGGGCCAGGGGGACGTGAACACTGAAGCTTTCTTT
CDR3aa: CATSRGQGDVNTEAFF

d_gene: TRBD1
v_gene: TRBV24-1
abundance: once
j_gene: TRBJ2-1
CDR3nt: TGTGCCACCAGTGATTACCCGACAGGGGGGAATGAGCAGTTCTTC
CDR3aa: CATSDYPTGGNEQFF

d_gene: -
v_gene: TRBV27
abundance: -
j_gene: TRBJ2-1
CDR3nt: TGTGCCAGCAGTTCATTAGGAAGCTCCTACAATGAGCAGTTCTTC
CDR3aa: CASSSLGSSYNEQFF

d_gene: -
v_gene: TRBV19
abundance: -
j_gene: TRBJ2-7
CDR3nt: TGTGCCAGTAGTATAGGAAGGTCTACCTACGAGCAGTACTTC
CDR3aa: CASSIGRSTYEQYF

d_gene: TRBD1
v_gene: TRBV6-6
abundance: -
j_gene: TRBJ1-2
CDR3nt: TGTGCCAGCAGTACCGGGGACAGGGGTTCCTATGGCTACACCTTC
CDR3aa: CASSTGDRGSYGYTF

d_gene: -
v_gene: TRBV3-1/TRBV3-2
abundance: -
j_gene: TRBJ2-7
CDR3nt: TGTGCCAGCAGCCAAGATGGGTCAGCCTACGAGCAGTACTTC
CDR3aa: CASSQDGSAYEQYF